These T cell receptor beta chains were read from a single sample in a study of beta chain features in type 1 diabetes. Using immunoSEQ multiplex PCR, the repertoire was profiled, and TCRdb retains in-frame clones only, with some absent. Of over 150,000 clones in the sample, about 8.1% were seen once. The sample was central memory CD4+ T cells from blood. The receptors originated from a young man in good health. Both conserved end residues are part of each CDR3. D genes are given only for firm matches. Where a row states a size, it is once, few, many or the class of an expanded clone; other rows omit it.

length	D	J	size	V	CDR3	DNA
15	NA	TRBJ1-1	NA	TRBV18	CASSPPMGGRTEAFF	TGTGCCAGCTCACCACCGATGGGGGGGAGGACTGAAGCTTTCTTT
16	NA	TRBJ1-1	NA	TRBV25-1	CASSEGTGTRTTEAFF	TGTGCCAGCAGTGAGGGCACCGGGACAAGAACCACTGAAGCTTTCTTT
13	TRBD1	TRBJ2-7	NA	TRBV7-7	CASSQDRGSEQYF	TGTGCCAGCAGCCAGGACAGGGGGAGCGAGCAGTACTTC
14	NA	TRBJ1-1	many	TRBV2	CASVGAAENTEAFF	TGTGCCAGCGTAGGAGCGGCCGAGAACACTGAAGCTTTCTTT
15	TRBD2	TRBJ2-7	few	TRBV10-2	CASSEITSGGNEQYF	TGCGCCAGCAGTGAGATAACTAGCGGGGGCAACGAGCAGTACTTC
11	NA	TRBJ2-7	many	TRBV20-1	CSEARVDEQYF	TGCAGTGAAGCCCGGGTCGACGAGCAGTACTTC
15	TRBD1	TRBJ2-7	few	TRBV7-2	CASSLTGGSSYEQYF	TGTGCCAGCAGCCTCACAGGGGGCTCTTCTTACGAGCAGTACTTC
14	NA	TRBJ2-1	NA	TRBV7-6	CASSLVTGENEQFF	TGTGCCAGCAGCTTAGTGACGGGGGAGAATGAGCAGTTCTTC
15	NA	TRBJ1-4	NA	TRBV9	CASSVAGVDNEKLFF	TGTGCCAGCAGCGTAGCAGGGGTGGATAATGAAAAACTGTTTTTT
13	NA	TRBJ2-2	few	TRBV7-3	CASSPRGTGELFF	TGTGCCAGCAGCCCCCGGGGGACCGGGGAGCTGTTTTTT
12	TRBD2	TRBJ2-5	NA	TRBV6-6	CASTGGQETQYF	TGTGCCAGCACGGGAGGTCAGGAGACCCAGTACTTC
14	NA	TRBJ2-5	many	TRBV5-1	CASSLGADQETQYF	TGCGCCAGCAGCTTGGGGGCTGACCAAGAGACCCAGTACTTC
17	TRBD1	TRBJ1-2	NA	TRBV5-1	CASSSVPGQGGLYGYTF	TGCGCCAGCAGTAGTGTACCGGGACAGGGGGGTCTTTATGGCTACACCTTC
13	NA	TRBJ2-7	many	TRBV29-1	CSVEDGGGYEQYF	TGCAGCGTTGAAGACGGGGGAGGCTACGAGCAGTACTTC
11	NA	TRBJ2-1	many	TRBV30	CAWSSREEQFF	TGTGCCTGGAGTTCGAGGGAGGAGCAGTTCTTC
14	TRBD2	TRBJ2-3	NA	TRBV9	CASSVAEREGTQYF	TGTGCCAGCAGCGTAGCTGAGCGGGAGGGTACGCAGTATTTT
13	NA	TRBJ2-5	many	TRBV9	CASSFGGQETQYF	TGTGCCAGCAGCTTCGGGGGTCAAGAGACCCAGTACTTC
16	TRBD1	TRBJ1-5	NA	TRBV6-1	CASSGQGAGSNQPQHF	TGTGCCAGCAGTGGACAGGGGGCAGGTAGCAATCAGCCCCAGCATTTT
15	TRBD2	TRBJ2-1	NA	TRBV2	CASRNGGSSYNEQFF	TGTGCCAGCAGGAATGGCGGGAGCTCCTACAATGAGCAGTTCTTC
16	TRBD2	TRBJ2-5	NA	TRBV11-3	CASSFASGGPEETQYF	TGTGCCAGCAGCTTCGCTAGCGGGGGCCCCGAGGAGACCCAGTACTTC
15	NA	TRBJ2-7	few	TRBV19	CASRSSAGGSYEQYF	TGTGCCAGTAGATCGTCGGCAGGGGGGTCCTACGAGCAGTACTTC
13	NA	TRBJ1-1	few	TRBV10-3	CAISPQQNTEAFF	TGTGCCATCAGTCCACAGCAGAACACTGAAGCTTTCTTT
13	NA	TRBJ2-3	many	TRBV18	CASSPQAGDTQYF	TGTGCCAGCTCACCCCAAGCGGGAGATACGCAGTATTTT
11	TRBD1	TRBJ2-7	few	TRBV6-5	CASREGQGQYF	TGTGCCAGCAGGGAGGGACAGGGCCAGTACTTC
15	NA	TRBJ2-3	NA	TRBV6-5	CASSYPGPGTDTQYF	TGTGCCAGCAGTTACCCGGGTCCTGGCACAGATACGCAGTATTTT
15	TRBD1	TRBJ2-7	NA	TRBV6-5	CASNGVDRGLYEQYF	TGTGCCAGCAATGGTGTGGACAGGGGACTATACGAGCAGTACTTC
19	NA	TRBJ2-1	NA	TRBV18	CASSTTGGGDSGTYNEQFF	TGTGCCAGCTCGACCACAGGGGGCGGTGATAGCGGGACATACAATGAGCAGTTCTTC
16	TRBD1	TRBJ1-3	many	TRBV7-9	CASSPGQGGSGNTIYF	TGTGCCAGCAGCCCTGGACAGGGAGGTTCGGGAAACACCATATATTTT
16	TRBD1	TRBJ2-3	few	TRBV14	CASSRIPGQGTDTQYF	TGTGCCAGCAGCCGGATACCGGGACAGGGGACAGATACGCAGTATTTT
13	TRBD1	TRBJ1-2	many	TRBV30	CAWGGDRGSGYTF	TGTGCCTGGGGGGGTGACAGGGGTTCTGGCTACACCTTC